The 11 T cell receptor beta chains in this list originate from one sample, sequenced in a study of cytomegalovirus exposure and HLA in healthy donors. Both 60 Vbeta primers and 13 Jbeta primers went into the PCR. Only in-frame clones appear in the TCRdb table, and some are missing; sequencing was by immunoSEQ multiplex PCR. The clone table shows 50,000 to 70,000 clones, with the ten largest holding roughly 4%. Sequenced input: PBMCs. The receptors derive from a male donor in good health and CMV-seronegative.

This chain joins TRBV28 and TRBJ1-2; 9 bases agree with TRBD1. The CDR3 runs to 14 residues. The V and J ends lost 5 bases and 2 bases, in that order; junction bases with no gene match: 3. Germline V gene lookup returns CDR1 MDHEN and CDR2 SYDVKM. The CDR3 loop is CASSDRGINYGYTF. The CDR3 DNA sequence: TGTGCCAGCAGTGACAGGGGGATAAACTATGGCTACACCTTC.

The chain links TRBV19 to TRBJ1-5, with a weak D call TRBD1 (5 bases). Germline CDR1 and CDR2: LNHDA and SQIVND (reference sequence). V lost 6 bases and J 6 bases, leaving 18 bases between the germline ends. The CDR3 has 15 amino acids. CDR3: CASSPPWQGLQPQHF. CDR3 sequence (DNA): TGTGCCAGTAGCCCCCCGTGGCAGGGCCTTCAGCCCCAGCATTTT.

The chain couples TRBV2 to TRBJ2-7; D is undetermined. This CDR3 contains 12 residues. Germline lookup yields CDR1 SNHLY and CDR2 FYNNEI. V gave up 5 bases and J gave up 2 bases, with 7 bases separating them. CDR3 DNA sequence: TGTGCCAGCAGTTGGGCCGCCTACGAGCAGTACTTC. As protein: CASSWAAYEQYF. The whole variable domain, remainder taken from reference TRBV2 and TRBJ2-7, is EPEVTQTPSHQVTQMGQEVILRCVPISNHLYFYWYRQILGQKVEFLVSFYNNEISEKSEIFDDQFSVERPDGSNFTLKIRSTKLEDSAMYFCASSWAAYEQYFGPGTRLTVT.

V and J are TRBV28 and TRBJ2-1; D not resolved. Germline assignment: CDR1 MDHEN and CDR2 SYDVKM. Trimming removed 7 bases from V and 5 bases from J, with 12 bases in between. The CDR3 loop spans 13 amino acids. CDR3 in DNA: TGTGCCAGCAAAGATGCCTACGACAATGAGCAGTTCTTC. Encoded protein: CASKDAYDNEQFF.

As for this clone: One junction end disagrees with the germline gene, perhaps due to a read error. Other DNA sequences within the sample encode an identical CDR3. The genes are TRBV5-6 and TRBJ1-6; 7 bases line up with TRBD1. This CDR3 comprises 14 residues. Germline V CDR1 and CDR2: SGHDT, YYEEEE. CDR3 region: CASSIQGPVSPLHF. For the CDR3, the DNA is TGTGCCAGCAGTATACAGGGGCCGGTTTCACCCCTACACTTT.

The J gene is TRBJ2-7, the V gene TRBV7-2; 9 nucleotides agree with TRBD1. From germline, CDR1 is SGHTA and CDR2 FQGNSA. This CDR3 is 16 amino acids long. V gave up 5 bases and J gave up 3 bases; unmatched junction bases: 11. The CDR3: CASSRAGQGGYYEQYF. Here the CDR3 DNA reads TGTGCCAGCAGCCGGGCGGGACAGGGAGGATACTACGAGCAGTACTTC.

The genes are TRBV4-1 and TRBJ1-6; D gene unclear. Germline loops: CDR1 MGHRA, CDR2 YSYEKL. Trimming took off 1 base at V and 11 bases at J, with 9 bases between the two ends. CDR3 length equals 13 residues. The CDR3 nucleotides are TGCGCCAGCAGCCAAGTTCGGGTGCCACCCCTCCACTTT. This codes for CASSQVRVPPLHF.

CDR3 in amino acids: CASGRLEGTDTQYF. The CDR3, as DNA: TGCGCCAGCGGGCGGCTGGAGGGGACAGATACGCAGTATTTT. The gene calls are TRBV5-1 and TRBJ2-3, with a tentative D call TRBD2 (6 bases). The CDR3 has 14 amino acids. Germline V gene sequence: CDR1 SGHRS, CDR2 YFSETQ. Trimming pared 7 bases from V and 3 bases from J, leaving 15 bases between.

The V and J genes are TRBV30 and TRBJ2-5; tentative D call: TRBD1 (7 bases). In germline, CDR1 is GTSNPN, CDR2 SVGIG (reference sequence). Trimming left V 1 base short and J 4 bases short, with 16 bases between. The CDR3 contains 15 residues. CDR3 residues: CAWSGQGLRAETQYF. The CDR3 DNA follows: TGTGCCTGGAGTGGACAGGGACTTCGCGCAGAGACCCAGTACTTC. The whole variable domain, filled in from reference TRBV30 and TRBJ2-5, reads SQTIHQWPATLVQPVGSPLSLECTVEGTSNPNLYWYRQAAGRGLQLLFYSVGIGQISSEVPQNLSASRPQDRQFILSSKKLLLSDSGFYLCAWSGQGLRAETQYFGPGTRLLVL.

The genes are TRBV4-3 and TRBJ2-7, with 10 positions matching TRBD1. CDR3 length: 16 amino acids. The germline V gene has CDR1 LGHNA and CDR2 YSLEER. After removal of 3 bases from V and 2 bases from J, the junction contained 7 bases not matched to a gene. The CDR3 coding sequence is TGCGCCAGCAGCCATCTATCCGGACAGGGGGCCTACGAGCAGTACTTC. Its translation is CASSHLSGQGAYEQYF.

The rearrangement uses TRBV5-1 and TRBJ2-1; tentatively, D is TRBD1 (5 bases). The CDR3 runs to 16 residues. V dropped 2 bases and J dropped 0 bases, with 12 bases sitting between them. CDR1 and CDR2 from the germline V gene are SGHRS and YFSETQ. In nucleotides, the CDR3 is TGCGCCAGCAGCTTCGGCCGACAGTCCTCCTACAATGAGCAGTTCTTC. Residues: CASSFGRQSSYNEQFF.